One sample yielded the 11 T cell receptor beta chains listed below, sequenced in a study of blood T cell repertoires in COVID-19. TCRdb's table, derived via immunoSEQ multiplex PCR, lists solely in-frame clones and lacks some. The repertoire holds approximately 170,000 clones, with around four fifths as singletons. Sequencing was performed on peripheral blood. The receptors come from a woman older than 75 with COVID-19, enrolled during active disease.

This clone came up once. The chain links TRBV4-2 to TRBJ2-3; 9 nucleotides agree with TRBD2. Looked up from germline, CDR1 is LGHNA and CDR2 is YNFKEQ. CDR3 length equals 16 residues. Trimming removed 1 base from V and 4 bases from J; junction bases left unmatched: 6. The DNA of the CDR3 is TGTGCCAGCAGCCAAGGAAGGCGGGGGGGCTCAGATACGCAGTATTTT. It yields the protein CASSQGRRGGSDTQYF.

The CDR3 DNA is TGTGCCAGCAGGAATATAGGGGGAACTGAAGCTTTCTTT. It encodes CASRNIGGTEAFF. This chain joins TRBV3-1 (or the pseudogene TRBV3-2) and TRBJ1-1; tentatively, D is TRBD1 (6 bases). The CDR3 covers 13 residues. V was cut by 6 bases and J by 5 bases, with 13 bases left in between. Germline CDR1 is LGHDT and CDR2 is YNNKEL (reference sequence).

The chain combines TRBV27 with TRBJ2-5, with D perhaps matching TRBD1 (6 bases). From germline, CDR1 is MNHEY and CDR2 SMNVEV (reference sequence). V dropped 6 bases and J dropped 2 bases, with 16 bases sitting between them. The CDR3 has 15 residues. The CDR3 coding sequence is TGTGCCAGCAGACCTGCCGGGACACAACAAGAGACCCAGTACTTC. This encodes CASRPAGTQQETQYF.

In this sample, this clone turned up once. CDR3: CATTQGRDTDTQYF. CDR3 coding DNA: TGTGCCACCACACAGGGGCGAGACACAGATACGCAGTATTTT. The chain is built from TRBV7-3 and TRBJ2-3; the match to TRBD1 covers 7 bases. CDR3 length: 14 residues. Losses at the gene ends were 10 bases for V and 2 bases for J; bases not matched to a gene: 9. Germline-derived CDR1 and CDR2 are SGHTA and FQGTGA.

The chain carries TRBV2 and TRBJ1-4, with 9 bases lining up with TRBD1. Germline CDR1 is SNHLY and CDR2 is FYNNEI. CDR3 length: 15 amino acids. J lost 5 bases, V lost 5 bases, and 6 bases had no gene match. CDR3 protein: CASSPGTGTNEKLFF. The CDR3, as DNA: TGTGCCAGCAGTCCCGGGACAGGGACGAATGAAAAACTGTTTTTT.

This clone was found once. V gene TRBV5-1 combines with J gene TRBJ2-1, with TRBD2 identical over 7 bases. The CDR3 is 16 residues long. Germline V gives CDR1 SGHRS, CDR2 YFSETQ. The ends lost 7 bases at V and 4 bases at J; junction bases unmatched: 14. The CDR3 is CASRSLAGEGYNEQFF. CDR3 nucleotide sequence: TGCGCCAGCCGTTCCCTGGCGGGAGAGGGTTACAATGAGCAGTTCTTC. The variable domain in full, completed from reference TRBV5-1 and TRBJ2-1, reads KAGVTQTPRYLIKTRGQQVTLSCSPISGHRSVSWYQQTPGQGLQFLFEYFSETQRNKGNFPGRFSGRQFSNSRSEMNVSTLELGDSALYLCASRSLAGEGYNEQFFGPGTRLTVL.

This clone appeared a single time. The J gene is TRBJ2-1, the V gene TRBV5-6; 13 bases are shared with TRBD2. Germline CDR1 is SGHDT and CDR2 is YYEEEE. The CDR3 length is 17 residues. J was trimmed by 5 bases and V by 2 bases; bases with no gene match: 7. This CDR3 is CASSFKSGTSGNNEQFF. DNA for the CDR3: TGTGCCAGCAGCTTTAAATCCGGGACTAGCGGGAACAATGAGCAGTTCTTC.

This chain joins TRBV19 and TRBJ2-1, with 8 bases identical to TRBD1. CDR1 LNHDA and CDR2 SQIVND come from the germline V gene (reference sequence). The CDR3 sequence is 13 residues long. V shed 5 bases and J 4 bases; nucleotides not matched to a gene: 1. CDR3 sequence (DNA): TGTGCCAGTAGTCGGACAGGGTACAATGAGCAGTTCTTC. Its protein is CASSRTGYNEQFF.

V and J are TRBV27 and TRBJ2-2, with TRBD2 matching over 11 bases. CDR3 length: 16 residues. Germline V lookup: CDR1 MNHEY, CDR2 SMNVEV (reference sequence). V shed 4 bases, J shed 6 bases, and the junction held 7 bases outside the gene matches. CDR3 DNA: TGTGCCAGCAGTTCAGGACTAGCGGGCCAATCCGGGGAGCTGTTTTTT. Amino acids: CASSSGLAGQSGELFF.

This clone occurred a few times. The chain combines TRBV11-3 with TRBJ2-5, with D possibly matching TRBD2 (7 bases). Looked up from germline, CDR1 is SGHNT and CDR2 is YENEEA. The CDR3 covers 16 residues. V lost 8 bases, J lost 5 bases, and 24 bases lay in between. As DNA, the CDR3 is TGTGCCAGCTCCGGACCACAGGGCGGGAGTAGTGAGACCCAGTACTTC. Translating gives CASSGPQGGSSETQYF.

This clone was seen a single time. The CDR3 region has the DNA TGTGCCAGCAGCTTAGCTGAGGGGAGGGCTTCACCCCTCCACTTT. Translation: CASSLAEGRASPLHF. The V and J genes are TRBV7-9 and TRBJ1-6, with a tentative D call TRBD1 (5 bases). Germline V gene data show CDR1 as SEHNR and CDR2 as FQNEAQ (reference sequence). CDR3 size: 15 residues. The germline V and J ends were trimmed by 0 bases and 9 bases, with 12 bases remaining between them.